These 2 T cell receptor beta chains came from one sample sequenced in a study of tissue T cells after allogeneic stem cell transplantation. Repertoires were generated with immunoSEQ multiplex PCR, while TCRdb's copy carries only in-frame clones and drops some. The repertoire holds 7,500 to 9,000 clones, with around 43% as singletons. Time point described: mouse harvest day 7 after allogeneic transplant. The graft held 10^6 splenic CD5+ T cells and 10^7 T-cell-depleted bone marrow cells. Sequenced material: gut tissue. The receptors stem from a female BALB/c mouse given C57BL/6 T cells with graft-versus-host disease after an allogeneic hematopoietic cell transplant.

A few counts support this clone. All gene names here are mouse names. The read terminates 1 residue ahead of where the CDR3 ends, so the germline J gene completes it. V gene TRBV3 combines with J gene TRBJ2-5; a weak D match, TRBD1 (6 bases). V was clipped by 4 bases and J by 3 bases, with 11 bases between them. The germline V gene has CDR1 SNHLY and CDR2 FYNGKV (reference sequence). The length of the CDR3 is 14 residues. The sequenced part of the CDR3 DNA is TGTGCCAGCAGCTCACAGGGATGGCAAGACACCCAGTAC. Protein: CASSSQGWQDTQY. The whole CDR3 protein is CASSSQGWQDTQYF.

On this clone itself: Mouse names are used for the genes. The observed sequence ends 1 residue before the CDR3 terminus, with the missing tail filled in from the germline J gene. The V gene is TRBV19, the J gene TRBJ2-1; no reliable D call. The V gene's germline CDR1 is FNHDT and CDR2 SITEND (reference sequence). The CDR3 is 14 amino acids. Trimming took off 3 bases at V and 2 bases at J, with 9 bases between the two ends. The CDR3 reads CASSTPGYYAEQFF. The covered CDR3 bases are TGTGCCAGCAGTACCCCGGGGTACTATGCTGAGCAGTTC.